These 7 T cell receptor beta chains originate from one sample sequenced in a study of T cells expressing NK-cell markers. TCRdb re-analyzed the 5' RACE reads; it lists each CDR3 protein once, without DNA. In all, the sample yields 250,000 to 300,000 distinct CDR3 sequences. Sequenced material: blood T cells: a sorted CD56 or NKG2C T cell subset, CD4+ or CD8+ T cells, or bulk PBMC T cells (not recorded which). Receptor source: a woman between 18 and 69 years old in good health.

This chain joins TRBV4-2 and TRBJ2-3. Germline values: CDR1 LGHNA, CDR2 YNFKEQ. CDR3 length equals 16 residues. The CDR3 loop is CASSQEPAQSTDTQYF.

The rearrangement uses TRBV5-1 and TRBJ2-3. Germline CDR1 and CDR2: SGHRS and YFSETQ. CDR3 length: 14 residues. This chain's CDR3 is CASSFDWPTDTQYF.

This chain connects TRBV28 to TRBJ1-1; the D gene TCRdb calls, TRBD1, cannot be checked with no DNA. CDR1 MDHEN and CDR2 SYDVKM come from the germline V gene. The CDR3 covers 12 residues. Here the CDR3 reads CASSSNRGSAFF. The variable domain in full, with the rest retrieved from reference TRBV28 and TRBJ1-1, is DVKVTQSSRYLVKRTGEKVFLECVQDMDHENMFWYRQDPGLGLRLIYFSYDVKMKEKGDIPEGYSVSREKKERFSLILESASTNQTSMYLCASSSNRGSAFFGQGTRLTVV.

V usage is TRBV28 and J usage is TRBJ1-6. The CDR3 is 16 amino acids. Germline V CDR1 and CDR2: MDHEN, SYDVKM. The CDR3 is CASRPPTNPYNSPLHF.

This CDR3 is CASRLRGENGYTF. The chain carries TRBV27 and TRBJ1-2; TCRdb picks TRBD1, but there is no DNA to check that call. This CDR3 has 13 residues. Germline V gene data show CDR1 as MNHEY and CDR2 as SMNVEV (reference sequence).

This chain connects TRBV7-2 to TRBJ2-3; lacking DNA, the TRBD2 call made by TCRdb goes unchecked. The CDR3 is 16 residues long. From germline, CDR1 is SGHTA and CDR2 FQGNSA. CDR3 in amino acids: CASSSASGGARDTQYF. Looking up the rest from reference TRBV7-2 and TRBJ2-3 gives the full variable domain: GAGVSQSPSNKVTEKGKDVELRCDPISGHTALYWYRQSLGQGLEFLIYFQGNSAPDKSGLPSDRFSAERTGGSVSTLTIQRTQQEDSAVYLCASSSASGGARDTQYFGPGTRLTVL.

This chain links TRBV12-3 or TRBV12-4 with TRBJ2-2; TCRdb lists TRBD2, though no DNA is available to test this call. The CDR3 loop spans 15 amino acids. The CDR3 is CASTLRVGDTGELFF.